These 21 T cell receptor beta chains originate from one sample sequenced in a study of T-cell memory formation after mild COVID-19. In TCRdb, the 5' RACE reads were re-called with MiXCR into one record per CDR3 protein. The data show over 350,000 distinct CDR3 sequences, about 17% seen once. Sequenced input: PBMCs or a T cell subset sorted from them (not recorded which). The receptors derive from a man aged 18 to 30 who had mild COVID-19 (a few samples of this study predate the infection). Cell type and time point are not known.

This clonotype occurred a few times. The CDR3 bases are TGTGCCACCAGCAGAGACACTAGCGGGCCAATTTTGAGGTACTTC. This encodes CATSRDTSGPILRYF. This sequence joins TRBV15 and TRBJ2-7; 9 nucleotides align to TRBD2. The CDR3 contains 15 residues. V shed 0 bases and J 12 bases; nucleotides not matched to a gene: 12. Germline CDR1 reads LNHNV; CDR2 reads YYDKDF (reference sequence).

This clonotype was seen at least ten times. V gene TRBV11-2 combines with J gene TRBJ2-2, with 10 nucleotides matching TRBD2. Unmatched junction bases numbered 4, after V lost 2 bases and J lost 4 bases. The CDR3 loop spans 16 amino acids. Per the germline V gene, CDR1 is SGHAT and CDR2 is FQNNGV. Here the CDR3 DNA reads TGTGCCAGCAGCTTACTAGCGGGGGCGTTCACCGGGGAGCTGTTTTTT. Its translation is CASSLLAGAFTGELFF.

The chain employs TRBV7-2 and TRBJ1-5; 9 nucleotides agree with TRBD1. V gave up 6 bases and J gave up 0 bases; unmatched junction bases: 9. CDR1 is SGHTA and CDR2 is FQGNSA in the germline V gene. The CDR3 is made up of 17 amino acids. DNA for the CDR3: TGTGCCAGCAGAAGACAGGGGGGACTTTATAGCAATCAGCCCCAGCATTTT. Protein product: CASRRQGGLYSNQPQHF.

The rearrangement uses TRBV6-5 and TRBJ1-2; 7 bases map to TRBD1. The germline gives CDR1 MNHEY, CDR2 SVGAGI. V shed 6 bases and J 7 bases; nucleotides not matched to a gene: 8. CDR3 length equals 13 residues. In DNA form, the CDR3 reads TGTGCCAGCAGCGACAGGGACATGGTTGGCTACACCTTC. As protein: CASSDRDMVGYTF.

The chain uses TRBV6-6 and TRBJ2-1; no definite D call. This CDR3 has 13 residues. Germline CDR1 and CDR2: MNHNY and SVGAGI (reference sequence). V gave up 2 bases and J gave up 6 bases, with 8 bases separating them. The chain's CDR3 is CASSYPAPNEQFF. The CDR3 region has the DNA TGTGCCAGCAGTTACCCCGCCCCCAATGAGCAGTTCTTC.

This sequence joins TRBV6-5 and TRBJ2-5, with 7 bases fitting TRBD1. The CDR3 extends over 13 amino acids. V lost 7 bases, J lost 5 bases, and 7 bases stayed unmatched. Germline CDR1 and CDR2: MNHEY and SVGAGI. In nucleotides, the CDR3 is TGTGCCAGCACCGGAACAGGGGTCGAGACCCAGTACTTC. This encodes CASTGTGVETQYF.

This clonotype showed up just a few times. V and J are TRBV7-2 and TRBJ2-1; D perhaps matches TRBD2 (5 bases). V lost 1 base and J lost 6, with 13 bases in between. CDR3 length: 15 amino acids. Germline assignment: CDR1 SGHTA and CDR2 FQGNSA. CDR3 amino acids: CASSLELGLGNEQFF. DNA for the CDR3: TGTGCCAGCAGCTTAGAACTAGGGTTGGGCAATGAGCAGTTCTTC.

Ten or more counts support this clonotype. J is TRBJ2-4 and V is TRBV27; D gene uncertain. The germline V gene encodes CDR1 MNHEY and CDR2 SMNVEV (reference sequence). V lost 4 bases and J lost 0, with 13 bases in between. CDR3 size: 16 residues. Here the CDR3 reads CASSSLIKVAKNIQYF. CDR3 nucleotide sequence: TGTGCCAGCAGTTCCCTAATTAAGGTAGCCAAAAACATTCAGTACTTC.

This clonotype showed up just a few times. The rearrangement links TRBV4-1 to TRBJ2-2, with 9 bases fitting TRBD2. J lost 4 bases, V lost 4 bases, and 10 bases had no gene match. Per the germline V gene, CDR1 is MGHRA and CDR2 is YSYEKL. The CDR3 is 17 amino acids. The CDR3 coding sequence is TGCGCCAGCAGCCCTTACCTAGCGGGGTCGGGCACCGGGGAGCTGTTTTTT. As protein: CASSPYLAGSGTGELFF.

The genes are TRBV7-2 and TRBJ2-1; 11 bases match TRBD2. This CDR3 has 17 residues. Trimming cost V 0 bases and J 9 bases; bases outside gene matches: 10. Looked up from germline, CDR1 is SGHTA and CDR2 is FQGNSA. The CDR3 nucleotides are TGTGCCAGCAGCTTAGCAGCTACTAGCGGGGGTTGGGGTGAGCAGTTCTTC. This codes for CASSLAATSGGWGEQFF.

V and J are TRBV19 and TRBJ2-7; D gene uncertain. In germline, CDR1 is LNHDA, CDR2 SQIVND (reference sequence). This CDR3 comprises 13 residues. V was pared by 6 bases and J by 3 bases, with 12 bases between. In DNA form, the CDR3 reads TGTGCCAGTAGGAACACAGAGTTCTACGAGCAGTACTTC. Protein product: CASRNTEFYEQYF.

The genes are TRBV20-1 and TRBJ2-2, with a weak D call TRBD1 (6 bases). The length of the CDR3 is 15 residues. V dropped 0 bases and J dropped 4 bases, with 12 bases sitting between them. Germline V CDR1 and CDR2: DFQATT, SNEGSKA (reference sequence). The CDR3 is CSARDSRGGTGELFF. Written as DNA, the CDR3 is TGCAGTGCTAGAGATTCCAGGGGCGGCACCGGGGAGCTGTTTTTT.

The J gene is TRBJ1-6, the V gene TRBV5-1; D is ambiguous. V gave up 0 bases and J gave up 7 bases, with 17 bases separating them. Germline-derived CDR1 and CDR2 are SGHRS and YFSETQ. The CDR3 covers 17 residues. CDR3 protein: CASSLAGVQGGNSPLHF. The CDR3 DNA follows: TGCGCCAGCAGCTTGGCGGGTGTCCAAGGAGGCAATTCACCCCTCCACTTT.

The chain carries TRBV30 and TRBJ2-7; D is uncertain. Germline V gene sequence: CDR1 GTSNPN, CDR2 SVGIG (reference sequence). V lost 2 bases and J 5 bases, leaving 7 bases between the germline ends. This CDR3 is 11 amino acids long. The CDR3 DNA reads as TGTGCCTGGAGTTCCGGTCACGAGCAGTACTTC. Protein sequence: CAWSSGHEQYF.

The rearrangement joins TRBV7-9 to TRBJ2-7; D may be TRBD1 or TRBD2 (5 bases each). The CDR3 is 12 residues long. Trimming took 5 bases from V and 6 from J, leaving 11 bases between them. The germline V gene has CDR1 SEHNR and CDR2 FQNEAQ (reference sequence). CDR3 sequence (DNA): TGTGCCAGCAGCCTCGGGACCGGCGAGCAGTACGTC. Its translation is CASSLGTGEQYV.

The gene calls are TRBV7-2 and TRBJ2-3, with TRBD2 identical over 11 bases. Germline CDR1 reads SGHTA; CDR2 reads FQGNSA. The CDR3 runs 18 residues. The ends lost 4 bases at V and 2 bases at J; junction bases unmatched: 11. Here the CDR3 reads CASSSPAVSGGDTDTQYF. The CDR3 coding sequence is TGTGCCAGCAGCTCTCCCGCGGTTAGCGGGGGGGACACAGATACGCAGTATTTT.

The gene calls are TRBV5-1 and TRBJ2-7; D remains unclear. The CDR3 totals 15 residues. Germline V CDR1 and CDR2: SGHRS, YFSETQ. The V end lost 5 bases, the J end lost 0 bases, and 15 bases lay between the germline ends. The CDR3 sequence: CASSPGRQSSYEQYF. The CDR3 coding sequence is TGCGCCAGCAGTCCCGGTCGGCAGTCCTCCTACGAGCAGTACTTC. Variable domain in full (rest from reference TRBV5-1 and TRBJ2-7): KAGVTQTPRYLIKTRGQQVTLSCSPISGHRSVSWYQQTPGQGLQFLFEYFSETQRNKGNFPGRFSGRQFSNSRSEMNVSTLELGDSALYLCASSPGRQSSYEQYFGPGTRLTVT.

The genes are TRBV28 and TRBJ2-2, with 9 nucleotides matching TRBD2. From germline, CDR1 is MDHEN and CDR2 SYDVKM. This CDR3 spans 15 amino acids. V shed 7 bases, J shed 2 bases, and the junction held 5 bases outside the gene matches. The CDR3 nucleotides read TGTGCCAGCAACCGACTAGCGGTTAACACCGGGGAGCTGTTTTTT. Its translation is CASNRLAVNTGELFF.

This chain uses TRBV6-2 or TRBV6-3 with TRBJ1-1; 9 bases fit TRBD1. V shed 2 bases, J shed 5 bases, and the junction held 21 bases outside the gene matches. This CDR3 has 20 residues. The germline gives CDR1 MNHEY, CDR2 SVGEGT. The CDR3 sequence: CASSYGKYSPGTGIGTEAFF. CDR3 nucleotides: TGTGCCAGCAGTTACGGGAAGTATAGTCCCGGGACAGGGATAGGGACTGAAGCTTTCTTT.

This clonotype was found many times. This chain connects TRBV7-2 to TRBJ2-7, with a weak D call TRBD1 (5 bases). Germline CDR1 is SGHTA and CDR2 is FQGNSA. Trimming took 5 bases from V and 1 from J, leaving 15 bases between them. This CDR3 is built from 15 residues. The CDR3 region has the DNA TGTGCCAGCAGCCGGCAGGGTGTAGCATCCTACGAGCAGTACGTC. Its translation is CASSRQGVASYEQYV.

The V gene is TRBV15, the J gene TRBJ2-3; 9 positions match TRBD2. V trimming: 8 bases; J trimming: 7 bases; junction bases outside the gene matches: 10. Germline V CDR1 and CDR2: LNHNV, YYDKDF (reference sequence). There are 14 residues in the CDR3. This chain's CDR3 is CATRPGLASHTQYF. The CDR3 DNA is TGTGCCACCCGACCGGGACTAGCCAGCCATACGCAGTATTTT.